The 8 T cell receptor beta chains below all came from one sample that was sequenced in a study of T cell responses to AZD1222 COVID-19 vaccine (dated by TCRdb to about 2021). Library method: the immunoSEQ multiplex PCR assay. The source is immuneACCESS, and TCRdb retained only in-frame sequences with V and J called. Part of the clones is not carried over; for the studies checked, unresolved V genes explain less than half of this, and the remainder is unexplained. A total of around 100,000 clones appear in this sample, 89% of them only once. The top ten clones comprise around 20% of the sample. The time point label, read with the paper, signifies: baseline before first vaccination. The source material was peripheral blood, sampled on day 0 of AZD1222 vaccination. These receptors originate from an adult in good health.

Comments on this clone: One junction end does not reproduce the germline sequence, and a read error may be involved. The chain links TRBV7-9 to TRBJ2-1; D possibly corresponds to TRBD2 (6 bases). The germline gives CDR1 SEHNR, CDR2 FQNEAQ (reference sequence). This CDR3 region has 10 residues. CDR3: CASGGLGALF. DNA for the CDR3: TGTGCCAGCGGGGGGTTGGGAGCGCTCTTC. The whole variable domain, filled in from reference TRBV7-9 and TRBJ2-1, reads DTGVSQNPRHKITKRGQNVTFRCDPISEHNRLYWYRQTLGQGPEFLTYFQNEAQLEKSRLLSDRFSAERPKGSFSTLEIQRTEQGDSAMYLCASGGLGALFGPGTRLTVL.

This chain links TRBV6-5 with TRBJ2-5; 7 nucleotides agree with TRBD1. This CDR3 is 16 amino acids long. Trimming removed 0 bases from V and 1 base from J; junction bases left unmatched: 5. The germline V gene encodes CDR1 MNHEY and CDR2 SVGAGI. CDR3 bases: TGTGCCAGCAGTTACTCGAGGCGACAGGGCCAAGAGACCCAGTACTTC. This gives the protein CASSYSRRQGQETQYF.

This chain links TRBV28 with TRBJ1-5; tentatively, D is TRBD1 (5 bases). Trimming took off 7 bases at V and 3 bases at J, with 13 bases between the two ends. This CDR3 has 14 amino acids. Germline-derived CDR1 and CDR2 are MDHEN and SYDVKM. CDR3 protein: CASTGTVPNQPQHF. As DNA, the CDR3 is TGTGCCAGCACCGGGACCGTACCCAATCAGCCCCAGCATTTT.

This clone was seen just once. This rearrangement joins TRBV7-2 to TRBJ2-7, with D maybe TRBD1 (6 bases). This CDR3 has 13 amino acids. CDR1 and CDR2 from the germline V gene are SGHTA and FQGNSA. V lost 5 bases and J lost 2, with 10 bases in between. The CDR3 DNA is TGTGCCAGCAGCAGACAGGAAACCTACGAGCAGTACTTC. Protein: CASSRQETYEQYF. The full variable domain, in which reference TRBV7-2 and TRBJ2-7 provide the parts outside the CDR3, is GAGVSQSPSNKVTEKGKDVELRCDPISGHTALYWYRQSLGQGLEFLIYFQGNSAPDKSGLPSDRFSAERTGGSVSTLTIQRTQQEDSAVYLCASSRQETYEQYFGPGTRLTVT.

V is TRBV27 and J is TRBJ2-1; D not certain. CDR1 is MNHEY, CDR2 SMNVEV, per germline (reference sequence). CDR3 length: 13 amino acids. V lost 4 bases and J 0 bases, leaving 4 bases between the germline ends. The CDR3 protein is CASSWGSYNEQFF. CDR3 coding DNA: TGTGCCAGCAGTTGGGGCTCCTACAATGAGCAGTTCTTC.

The chain recombines TRBV4-2 with TRBJ1-4; 8 nucleotides align to TRBD1. Losses at the gene ends were 4 bases for V and 4 bases for J; bases not matched to a gene: 5. CDR3 length equals 15 residues. Germline V gene lookup returns CDR1 LGHNA and CDR2 YNFKEQ. CDR3 in amino acids: CASSPTTGDNEKLFF. DNA of the CDR3: TGTGCCAGCAGCCCCACGACAGGGGATAATGAAAAACTGTTTTTT.

The chain is built from TRBV3-1 (or the pseudogene TRBV3-2) and TRBJ2-1; no clear D. The CDR3 runs to 15 residues. Germline values: CDR1 LGHDT, CDR2 YNNKEL (reference sequence). V lost 0 bases and J 7 bases, leaving 13 bases between the germline ends. In DNA form, the CDR3 reads TGTGCCAGCAGCCAAGATAGTCGTCCATGGAATGAGCAGTTCTTC. Amino acids: CASSQDSRPWNEQFF.

This clone appeared a few times. The chain links TRBV11-2 to TRBJ2-1; D could derive from TRBD1 or TRBD2 (5 bases each). V was shortened by 5 bases and J by 0 bases, with 11 bases between the two germline ends. Germline lookup yields CDR1 SGHAT and CDR2 FQNNGV. CDR3 length equals 15 residues. DNA of the CDR3: TGTGCCAGCAGCCCGGGGACCTACTCCTACAATGAGCAGTTCTTC. Translated: CASSPGTYSYNEQFF.